These 4 T cell receptor beta chains share one sample of origin, sequenced in a study of T-cell memory formation after mild COVID-19. One entry per CDR3 protein results from TCRdb running MiXCR on the 5' RACE reads. The table lists about 350,000 distinct CDR3 sequences, around an eighth of them singletons. Sequencing was done on a sample of PBMCs or a T cell subset sorted from them (not recorded which). Receptor source: a man younger than 35 who had mild COVID-19 (a few samples of this study predate the infection). Cell type and time point are not known.

The table lists this clonotype with a few counts. The V gene is TRBV11-1, the J gene TRBJ2-2; TRBD1 matches at 8 bases. There are 15 residues in the CDR3. From germline, CDR1 is SGHAT and CDR2 FQDESV (reference sequence). The J segment lost 5 bases and the V segment lost 5 bases, leaving 7 bases of the junction unmatched. DNA of the CDR3: TGTGCCAGCAGCCCTCGGACAGGGAGGACCGGGGAGCTGTTTTTT. Translation gives CASSPRTGRTGELFF.

This clonotype was seen repeatedly, ten times or more. The chain joins TRBV5-1 to TRBJ2-2; D uncertain. The CDR3 is 13 residues long. V gave up 3 bases and J gave up 5 bases, with 8 bases separating them. In germline, CDR1 is SGHRS, CDR2 YFSETQ. The CDR3 spells CASSSTLTGELFF. CDR3 bases: TGCGCCAGCAGCTCCACTTTGACCGGGGAGCTGTTTTTT.

There are a few counts of this clonotype. The chain links TRBV19 to TRBJ2-2; D may be TRBD1 (6 bases). Germline CDR1 reads LNHDA; CDR2 reads SQIVND (reference sequence). The CDR3 covers 14 residues. V was cut by 10 bases and J by 7 bases, with 19 bases left in between. The CDR3 protein is CATDGGRGDGELFF. DNA of the CDR3: TGTGCCACTGATGGTGGCAGGGGTGACGGGGAGCTGTTTTTT.

A few counts support this clonotype. The chain combines TRBV3-1 with TRBJ2-1; D may correspond to TRBD1 or TRBD2 (6 bases each). There are 16 residues in the CDR3. Trimming stripped 5 bases from V and 2 bases from J, with 16 bases between. The germline CDR1 and CDR2 sequences are LGHDT and YNNKEL (reference sequence). CDR3 sequence reads: CASSILAGGPYNEQFF. The CDR3 coding sequence is TGTGCCAGCAGCATTCTCGCTGGGGGGCCCTACAATGAGCAGTTCTTC.